This TCR beta chain was observed in a study of shared clonotypes between healthy human individuals. Study background: Per donor, CD8 memory used one plate, CD8 naive used two, CD4 memory used three and CD4 naive used three. General observations from the study: Among non-shared clonotypes, generation probabilities were lower than among those shared by all four donors. Naive CD4 clonotypes were shared across a handful of donors at 5% to 6%.

The sample holds a few counts of this clone. The antigen is unknown. Sorted-subset replicate PCR reactions contained 150 to 200 ng DNA, corresponding to 29,000 or so T cell genomes. The table came from immunoSEQ multiplex PCR; TCRdb's copy has only in-frame clones and leaves some out. Of hundreds of thousands of clones in the sample, 74% were seen once. The CDR3 is 16 amino acids. From germline, CDR1 is SGHRS and CDR2 YFSETQ. V lost 0 bases and J lost 5, with 17 bases in between. Source material: memory CD4+ T cells sorted from blood. The subset was: CD45RA-negative fraction. The genes are TRBV5-1 and TRBJ2-5; D may correspond to TRBD1 or TRBD2 (8 bases each). This TCR derives from a woman aged 25-40 years in good health. The CDR3 sequence: CASSLAGRAGGETQYF. DNA for the CDR3: TGCGCCAGCAGCTTGGCCGGGAGGGCAGGGGGCGAGACCCAGTACTTC.